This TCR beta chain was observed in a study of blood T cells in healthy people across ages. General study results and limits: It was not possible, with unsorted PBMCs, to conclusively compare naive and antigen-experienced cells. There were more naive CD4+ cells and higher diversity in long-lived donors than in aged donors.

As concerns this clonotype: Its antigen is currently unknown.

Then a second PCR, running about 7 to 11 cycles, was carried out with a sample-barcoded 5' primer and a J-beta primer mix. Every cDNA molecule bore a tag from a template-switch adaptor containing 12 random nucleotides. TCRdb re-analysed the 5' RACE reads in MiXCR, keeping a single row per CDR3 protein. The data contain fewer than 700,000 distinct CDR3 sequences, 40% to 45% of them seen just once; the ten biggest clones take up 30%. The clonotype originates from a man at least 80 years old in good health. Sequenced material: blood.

This CDR3 reads CASASSGNTIYF. In DNA form, the CDR3 reads TGTGCCAGCGCGAGCTCTGGAAACACCATATATTTT. The gene calls are TRBV7-9 and TRBJ1-3, with D unresolved. The germline gives CDR1 SEHNR, CDR2 FQNEAQ (reference sequence). There are 12 residues in the CDR3. Trimming cost V 8 bases and J 0 bases, with 5 bases left between them.